The 28 T cell receptor beta chains below all came from one sample that was sequenced in a study of PD-L1 blockade in urothelial cancer. The time point here: pretreatment peripheral blood. Measured with immunoSEQ multiplex PCR; TCRdb has only the in-frame clones, and not every one. The sample holds 15,000 to 20,000 clones, approximately 91% seen once. The sample in question was PBMCs, obtained around atezolizumab (anti-PD-L1) treatment. These receptors were taken from a man aged 65 to 85 with urothelial cancer.

The chain joins TRBV27 to TRBJ1-6; TRBD1 might be the D (5 bases). Germline V gene data show CDR1 as MNHEY and CDR2 as SMNVEV (reference sequence). V gave up 7 bases and J gave up 13 bases, with 17 bases separating them. This CDR3 has 13 amino acids. As DNA, the CDR3 is TGTGCCAGCAAAGGGGCGGTTTGGGGCCCCCTCCACTTT. Residues: CASKGAVWGPLHF.

This chain connects TRBV5-1 to TRBJ2-7; TRBD1 agrees at 12 bases. The germline gives CDR1 SGHRS, CDR2 YFSETQ. Trimming cost V 3 bases and J 4 bases; bases outside gene matches: 2. The CDR3 contains 14 residues. CDR3 sequence: CASSWGQGAYEQYF. Here the CDR3 DNA reads TGCGCCAGCAGCTGGGGACAGGGGGCGTACGAGCAGTACTTC.

CDR3 sequence (DNA): TGTGCCAGCAGCCTAGACCTTAGCTCCTACAATGAGCAGTTCTTC. This codes for CASSLDLSSYNEQFF. The chain recombines TRBV7-6 with TRBJ2-1; D gene uncertain. The CDR3 runs 15 residues. V gave up 5 bases and J gave up 0 bases, with 11 bases separating them. CDR1 and CDR2 from the germline V gene are SGHVS and FNYEAQ.

The V and J genes are TRBV5-1 and TRBJ1-1; the match to TRBD1 covers 11 bases. The germline gives CDR1 SGHRS, CDR2 YFSETQ. Trimming at V came to 4 bases and at J to 5 bases, leaving 10 bases not matched to a gene. The CDR3 extends over 16 amino acids. The CDR3 DNA sequence: TGCGCCAGCAGCCGAGAGGGACAGGGGGGAGGGACTGAAGCTTTCTTT. It translates to CASSREGQGGGTEAFF.

The chain employs TRBV19 and TRBJ2-1, with 9 bases matching TRBD1. V was pared by 6 bases and J by 2 bases, with 2 bases of the junction left unmatched. The germline V gene encodes CDR1 LNHDA and CDR2 SQIVND (reference sequence). The CDR3 has 14 residues. The CDR3 region is CASRDRGPYNEQFF. The CDR3 DNA is TGTGCCAGTAGGGACAGGGGCCCCTACAATGAGCAGTTCTTC.

The chain links TRBV5-1 to TRBJ2-7, with TRBD1 matching over 11 bases. V was clipped by 2 bases and J by 3 bases; unmatched bases: 1. The CDR3 extends over 14 amino acids. CDR1 and CDR2 (germline): SGHRS, YFSETQ. This CDR3 is CASSFGTGGYEQYF. DNA of the CDR3: TGCGCCAGCAGCTTTGGGACAGGGGGCTACGAGCAGTACTTC. The whole variable domain, filled in from reference TRBV5-1 and TRBJ2-7, reads KAGVTQTPRYLIKTRGQQVTLSCSPISGHRSVSWYQQTPGQGLQFLFEYFSETQRNKGNFPGRFSGRQFSNSRSEMNVSTLELGDSALYLCASSFGTGGYEQYFGPGTRLTVT.

This chain connects TRBV19 to TRBJ1-4; D ambiguous. The CDR3 contains 13 residues. Germline loops: CDR1 LNHDA, CDR2 SQIVND (reference sequence). Trimming left V 6 bases short and J 8 bases short, with 13 bases between. The CDR3 loop reads CASRGQSGEKLFF. CDR3 nucleotide sequence: TGTGCCAGTAGGGGCCAGTCAGGAGAAAAACTGTTTTTT.

This clone was observed a handful of times. The rearrangement joins TRBV30 to TRBJ1-5, with a weak D call TRBD1 (5 bases). The CDR3 runs 14 residues. Germline V CDR1 and CDR2: GTSNPN, SVGIG (reference sequence). V lost 1 base and J 4 bases, leaving 11 bases between the germline ends. Written as DNA, the CDR3 is TGTGCCTGGAGTGAGGGGCAGGGAAATCAGCCCCAGCATTTT. It encodes CAWSEGQGNQPQHF.

The genes are TRBV18 and TRBJ1-2; D perhaps matches TRBD1 (5 bases). Germline loops: CDR1 KGHSH, CDR2 LQKENI. The CDR3 is 16 residues long. Trimming took 2 bases from V and 4 from J, leaving 17 bases between them. CDR3 DNA: TGTGCCAGCTCACCATCGGCAGGAGGGGATTTCTATGGCTACACCTTC. As protein: CASSPSAGGDFYGYTF.

CDR3 nucleotide sequence: TGTGCCAGTAGTATAAACAGGGAACAATACGAGCAGTACTTC. This encodes CASSINREQYEQYF. The chain links TRBV19 to TRBJ2-7; the D gene is possibly TRBD1 (6 bases). CDR1 is LNHDA and CDR2 is SQIVND in the germline V gene (reference sequence). V was clipped by 2 bases and J by 4 bases, with 12 bases between them. The CDR3 sequence is 14 residues long.

In its sample, this clone was seen once. The chain couples TRBV7-8 to TRBJ1-1; 9 positions agree with TRBD1. CDR3 length: 14 amino acids. Germline V gene lookup returns CDR1 SGHVS and CDR2 FQNEAQ. V trimming: 1 base; J trimming: 11 bases; junction bases outside the gene matches: 8. CDR3 nucleotides: TGTGCCAGCAGCTTAGAGTGGACAGGGGTTGCGGCTTTCTTT. It is translated as CASSLEWTGVAAFF.

As DNA, the CDR3 is TGTGCCAGCAGCTTAGGACAGAGTAAGGCTAATTCACCCCTCCACTTT. Encoded protein: CASSLGQSKANSPLHF. This chain links TRBV11-2 with TRBJ1-6; a possible D gene is TRBD1 (5 bases). This CDR3 is 16 amino acids long. The germline V and J ends were trimmed by 1 base and 6 bases, with 13 bases remaining between them. CDR1 and CDR2 from the germline V gene are SGHAT and FQNNGV.

The chain is built from TRBV15 and TRBJ2-2; 9 bases align to TRBD1. This CDR3 has 15 residues. CDR1 is LNHNV and CDR2 is YYDKDF in the germline V gene (reference sequence). V trimming: 0 bases; J trimming: 6 bases; junction bases outside the gene matches: 2. The CDR3 protein is CATSRDRTGAGELFF. The CDR3 DNA follows: TGTGCCACCAGCAGAGATCGGACAGGGGCCGGGGAGCTGTTTTTT.

The rearrangement links TRBV13 to TRBJ2-1, with 9 nucleotides matching TRBD2. This CDR3 is 15 amino acids long. Germline assignment: CDR1 PRHDT and CDR2 FYEKMQ (reference sequence). V was pared by 4 bases and J by 2 bases, with 3 bases of the junction left unmatched. The CDR3 region is CASSSSGVAYNEQFF. DNA for the CDR3: TGTGCCAGCAGCTCTAGCGGGGTGGCCTACAATGAGCAGTTCTTC.

The V and J genes are TRBV11-3 and TRBJ2-1; tentative D call: TRBD2 (7 bases). The CDR3 has 16 residues. V was clipped by 0 bases and J by 4 bases, with 13 bases between them. Germline CDR1 and CDR2: SGHNT and YENEEA. The CDR3 bases are TGTGCCAGCAGCTTAGATGGCGGGGGCACTTACAATGAGCAGTTCTTC. This gives the protein CASSLDGGGTYNEQFF.

The table lists this clone with a few counts. J is TRBJ1-5 and V is TRBV28, with 7 bases that match TRBD1. CDR1 is MDHEN, CDR2 SYDVKM, per germline. This CDR3 spans 17 amino acids. V was pared by 5 bases and J by 11 bases, with 21 bases of the junction left unmatched. CDR3 residues: CASSPGQGQLRRWSQHF. The CDR3 coding sequence is TGTGCCAGCAGTCCTGGGCAGGGACAGCTCAGACGGTGGTCCCAGCATTTT.

V usage is TRBV5-6 and J usage is TRBJ1-5; no clear D. The V and J ends lost 3 bases and 4 bases respectively, with 5 bases between them. CDR3 length equals 12 residues. Germline V CDR1 and CDR2: SGHDT, YYEEEE. The CDR3 DNA reads TGTGCCAGCAGCTCGCTAAATCAGCCCCAGCATTTT. As protein: CASSSLNQPQHF.

The chain employs TRBV5-1 and TRBJ2-7, with 12 bases aligning to TRBD1. The germline gives CDR1 SGHRS, CDR2 YFSETQ. CDR3 size: 16 residues. Trimming took 5 bases from V and 2 from J; bases not matched to a gene: 8. CDR3 amino acids: CASRVGQGAFTYEQYF. Here the CDR3 DNA reads TGCGCCAGCAGAGTGGGACAGGGGGCTTTTACCTACGAGCAGTACTTC.

The V and J genes are TRBV4-2 and TRBJ2-5, with a tentative D call TRBD2 (5 bases). CDR1 is LGHNA, CDR2 YNFKEQ, per germline. The length of the CDR3 is 16 residues. Trimming stripped 1 base from V and 1 base from J, with 13 bases between. The CDR3: CASSQGVAGLQETQYF. The CDR3 DNA is TGTGCCAGCAGCCAAGGAGTAGCCGGACTCCAAGAGACCCAGTACTTC.

CDR3 protein: CASSRSHGGARETQYF. For the CDR3, the DNA is TGTGCCAGCAGTCGCTCTCACGGGGGGGCCCGGGAGACCCAGTACTTC. J is TRBJ2-5 and V is TRBV6-6; 8 bases agree with TRBD2. The V gene's germline CDR1 is MNHNY and CDR2 SVGAGI (reference sequence). The V gene end was trimmed by 5 bases and the J gene end by 5 bases; junction bases not matched to a gene: 13. CDR3 size: 16 residues.

The chain links TRBV7-9 to TRBJ2-1; 10 bases align to TRBD2. Germline CDR1 reads SEHNR; CDR2 reads FQNEAQ (reference sequence). The J segment lost 4 bases and the V segment lost 1 base, leaving 4 bases of the junction unmatched. The CDR3 has 16 amino acids. CDR3 in DNA: TGTGCCAGCAGCTTAGGTACTAGCGGGATTTACAATGAGCAGTTCTTC. It codes for CASSLGTSGIYNEQFF.

The chain has TRBV2 and TRBJ1-4; maybe TRBD1 (5 bases). Germline V CDR1 and CDR2: SNHLY, FYNNEI. V gave up 2 bases and J gave up 5 bases, with 9 bases separating them. The CDR3 spans 14 residues. CDR3 in DNA: TGTGCCAGCAGTGAAAGGGGATGGAATGAAAAACTGTTTTTT. Its protein is CASSERGWNEKLFF.

The rearrangement joins TRBV11-2 to TRBJ2-7, with TRBD1 matching over 9 bases. Germline V gene lookup returns CDR1 SGHAT and CDR2 FQNNGV. The CDR3 is 15 amino acids. The V segment lost 4 bases and the J segment 3 bases; nucleotides outside the gene matches: 7. This CDR3 is CASSSYSGQGYEQYF. The DNA of the CDR3 is TGTGCCAGCAGCTCCTACTCGGGACAGGGCTACGAGCAGTACTTC.

V gene TRBV5-6 combines with J gene TRBJ1-3, with 8 positions matching TRBD1. Germline V gene lookup returns CDR1 SGHDT and CDR2 YYEEEE. V lost 0 bases and J lost 3; bases outside the gene matches: 5. The CDR3 spans 16 residues. The CDR3 nucleotides read TGTGCCAGCAGCTTGGTTCAGGGGGCGCTTGGAAACACCATATATTTT. Protein product: CASSLVQGALGNTIYF.

This clone appeared once. The chain combines TRBV19 with TRBJ1-2; D uncertain. CDR3 length equals 16 residues. V was clipped by 6 bases and J by 1 base, with 18 bases between them. CDR1 LNHDA and CDR2 SQIVND come from the germline V gene (reference sequence). The DNA of the CDR3 is TGTGCCAGTAGAAAACAGCCTTTCGGCTATAACTATGGCTACACCTTC. It translates to CASRKQPFGYNYGYTF.

The chain uses TRBV11-2 and TRBJ2-7; D not resolved. CDR1 is SGHAT, CDR2 FQNNGV, per germline. V lost 5 bases to trimming and J lost 3 bases, with 11 bases between them. The CDR3 totals 13 residues. The CDR3 DNA reads TGTGCCAGCAGCCCTGATGGAGACTACGAGCAGTACTTC. Translating gives CASSPDGDYEQYF.

The chain combines TRBV5-4 with TRBJ2-5; the D is unclear. CDR1 and CDR2 from the germline V gene are SGHNT and YYREEE (reference sequence). The V gene lost 1 base and the J gene lost 0 bases, with 7 bases spanning the gap. The CDR3 sequence is 14 residues long. CDR3 sequence (DNA): TGTGCCAGCAGCTTGCAGGTATACCAAGAGACCCAGTACTTC. As protein: CASSLQVYQETQYF.

This clone was found a few times. The V and J genes are TRBV5-5 and TRBJ1-2; weak D call: TRBD1 (5 bases). This CDR3 region has 14 residues. Germline CDR1 is SGHKS and CDR2 is YYEKEE (reference sequence). V lost 7 bases and J lost 2, with 15 bases in between. The CDR3 loop reads CASDPTEGNYGYTF. The CDR3 region has the DNA TGTGCCAGCGACCCGACAGAAGGCAACTATGGCTACACCTTC.